The rows below give T cell receptor beta chains drawn from one sample of a study of T cell responses to AZD1222 COVID-19 vaccine. Sequencing was performed with immunoSEQ multiplex PCR; in TCRdb, only in-frame clones are kept and a portion is missing. Of about 99,000 clones in the sample, approximately 91% were seen once. The sequencing used peripheral blood, collected 28 days after the second AZD1222 dose. These receptors all come from an adult who received the AZD1222 COVID-19 vaccine. The CDR3 runs from the conserved cysteine through the conserved F or W. A D gene is named only where the DNA matches it firmly. Rows may omit the clone size; those that give it use once, few, many or a size class.

D gene: -; V gene: TRBV7-9; clone size: few; J gene: TRBJ2-3; CDR3 DNA: TGTGCCAGTACCGCCTCAGATACGCAGTATTTT; CDR3 protein: CASTASDTQYF
D gene: -; V gene: TRBV9; clone size: few; J gene: TRBJ2-1; CDR3 DNA: TGTGCCAGCAGACCCGGGATGATTGGCAATGAGCAGTTCTTC; CDR3 protein: CASRPGMIGNEQFF
D gene: TRBD2; V gene: TRBV6-2/TRBV6-3; clone size: -; J gene: TRBJ2-7; CDR3 DNA: TGTGCCAGCAGTATTGGCTCCCCAGACCTAGCGGGAGGCCCCCACTCCTACGAGCAGTACTTC; CDR3 protein: CASSIGSPDLAGGPHSYEQYF
D gene: TRBD2; V gene: TRBV5-1; clone size: once; J gene: TRBJ2-7; CDR3 DNA: TGCGCCAGCAGCATAGCGGGAATGAGCTCCTACGAGCAGTACTTC; CDR3 protein: CASSIAGMSSYEQYF
D gene: -; V gene: TRBV19; clone size: -; J gene: TRBJ1-2; CDR3 DNA: TGTGCCAGTAGTACCGACAGCTTCGGCCCCTATGGCTACACCTTC; CDR3 protein: CASSTDSFGPYGYTF
D gene: -; V gene: TRBV12-3/TRBV12-4; clone size: -; J gene: TRBJ2-1; CDR3 DNA: TGTGCCAGCAGTTTGGCCGGGACCGATGAGCAGTTCTTC; CDR3 protein: CASSLAGTDEQFF
D gene: -; V gene: TRBV6-5; clone size: -; J gene: TRBJ2-2; CDR3 DNA: TGTGCCAGCAGACTCTACACCGGGGAGCTGTTTTTT; CDR3 protein: CASRLYTGELFF
D gene: TRBD2; V gene: TRBV7-2; clone size: -; J gene: TRBJ2-1; CDR3 DNA: TGTGCCAGCAGCTTAGCCCACCCGGGACTAGCGTTACATGAGCAGTTCTTC; CDR3 protein: CASSLAHPGLALHEQFF
D gene: -; V gene: TRBV25-1; clone size: once; J gene: TRBJ1-1; CDR3 DNA: TGTGCCAGCAGTGATGCAGGGCGGACTGAAGCTTTCTTT; CDR3 protein: CASSDAGRTEAFF
D gene: -; V gene: TRBV28; clone size: -; J gene: TRBJ2-1; CDR3 DNA: TGTGCCAGCAGCTTACGGGGAGGGAGGGGGGTTCTCTACAATGAGCAGTTCTTC; CDR3 protein: CASSLRGGRGVLYNEQFF
D gene: TRBD1; V gene: TRBV4-1; clone size: -; J gene: TRBJ2-2; CDR3 DNA: TGCGCCAGCAGAATTCGGGGACAGGGGACCGGGGAGCTGTTTTTT; CDR3 protein: CASRIRGQGTGELFF
D gene: -; V gene: TRBV18; clone size: -; J gene: TRBJ2-7; CDR3 DNA: TGTGCCAGCTCACCCCAGAACTCCTACGAGCAGTACTTC; CDR3 protein: CASSPQNSYEQYF
D gene: TRBD1; V gene: TRBV10-1; clone size: -; J gene: TRBJ2-1; CDR3 DNA: TGCGCCAGCAGCCCAACAGGGGGCGGTGAGCAGTTCTTC; CDR3 protein: CASSPTGGGEQFF
D gene: -; V gene: TRBV4-1; clone size: -; J gene: TRBJ2-1; CDR3 DNA: TGCGCCAGCAGCCAAGGGGGGCGGGGCGGGACCTACAATGAGCAGTTCTTC; CDR3 protein: CASSQGGRGGTYNEQFF
D gene: TRBD1; V gene: TRBV12-3/TRBV12-4; clone size: -; J gene: TRBJ1-2; CDR3 DNA: TGTGCCAGCAGTGTATCAGGGGGCCTTGGCTACACCTTC; CDR3 protein: CASSVSGGLGYTF
D gene: -; V gene: TRBV5-4; clone size: -; J gene: TRBJ1-1; CDR3 DNA: TGTGCCAGCAGCTTGGACTCGAACACTGAAGCTTTCTTT; CDR3 protein: CASSLDSNTEAFF
D gene: -; V gene: TRBV24-1; clone size: -; J gene: TRBJ2-1; CDR3 DNA: TGTGCCACCAGTGATTCCGGGTACAATGAGCAGTTCTTC; CDR3 protein: CATSDSGYNEQFF
D gene: -; V gene: TRBV6-1; clone size: -; J gene: TRBJ1-1; CDR3 DNA: TGTGCCAGCAGTGAAGACACGGGGTTGAACACTGAAGCTTTCTTT; CDR3 protein: CASSEDTGLNTEAFF
D gene: TRBD2; V gene: TRBV15; clone size: few; J gene: TRBJ2-3; CDR3 DNA: TGTGCCACCAGCAGAGAGCGGGAGGGCACAGATACGCAGTATTTT; CDR3 protein: CATSREREGTDTQYF
D gene: TRBD2; V gene: TRBV2; clone size: -; J gene: TRBJ2-3; CDR3 DNA: TGTGCCAGCAGGTTCCTAGCGGGAGTTGCAGATACGCAGTATTTT; CDR3 protein: CASRFLAGVADTQYF
D gene: TRBD1; V gene: TRBV18; clone size: -; J gene: TRBJ1-2; CDR3 DNA: TGTGCCAGCTCACTAGACAGGGGGCCCGCTGGCTACACCTTC; CDR3 protein: CASSLDRGPAGYTF
D gene: TRBD1; V gene: TRBV27; clone size: -; J gene: TRBJ2-7; CDR3 DNA: TGTGCCAGCAGTTTAGCCCCCGGGACAGGGGATAACGAGCAGTACTTC; CDR3 protein: CASSLAPGTGDNEQYF
D gene: -; V gene: TRBV14; clone size: -; J gene: TRBJ1-1; CDR3 DNA: TGTGCCAGCAGCCCGGAGTATGGGGCTGAAGCTTTCTTT; CDR3 protein: CASSPEYGAEAFF
D gene: TRBD2; V gene: TRBV7-6; clone size: -; J gene: TRBJ2-3; CDR3 DNA: TGTGCCAGCAGCTTAAGTGTCTACGGCGGGAGTATGACAGATACGCAGTATTTT; CDR3 protein: CASSLSVYGGSMTDTQYF
D gene: TRBD1; V gene: TRBV28; clone size: -; J gene: TRBJ1-2; CDR3 DNA: TGTGCCAGCAGACAAAGACAGGGGAGGGATGGCTACACCTTC; CDR3 protein: CASRQRQGRDGYTF
D gene: -; V gene: TRBV5-4; clone size: -; J gene: TRBJ2-7; CDR3 DNA: TGTGCCAGCAGCTTGGGGCAAGTGGGCGGTAACGAGCAGTACTTC; CDR3 protein: CASSLGQVGGNEQYF
D gene: TRBD1; V gene: TRBV9; clone size: once; J gene: TRBJ1-3; CDR3 DNA: TGTGCCAGCAGCTCCTCCGGGACAGATGGAAACACCATATATTTT; CDR3 protein: CASSSSGTDGNTIYF
D gene: TRBD2; V gene: TRBV27; clone size: -; J gene: TRBJ2-3; CDR3 DNA: TGTGCCAGCAACCCTTTGGGTGGCGGGAGAAGGACAGATACGCAGTATTTT; CDR3 protein: CASNPLGGGRRTDTQYF
D gene: -; V gene: TRBV30; clone size: -; J gene: TRBJ2-3; CDR3 DNA: TGTGCCTGGGGACCCCCTGGCACAGATACGCAGTATTTT; CDR3 protein: CAWGPPGTDTQYF